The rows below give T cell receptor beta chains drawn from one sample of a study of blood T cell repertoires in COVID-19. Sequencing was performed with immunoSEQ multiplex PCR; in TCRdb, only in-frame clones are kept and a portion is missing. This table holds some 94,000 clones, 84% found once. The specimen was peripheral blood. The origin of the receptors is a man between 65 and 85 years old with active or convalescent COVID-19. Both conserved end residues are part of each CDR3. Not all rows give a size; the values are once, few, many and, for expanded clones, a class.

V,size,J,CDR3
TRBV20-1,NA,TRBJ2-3,CSGVLLPAQYF
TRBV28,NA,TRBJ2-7,CASSFGQGGYEQYF
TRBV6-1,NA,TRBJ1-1,CASSSNMNTEAFF
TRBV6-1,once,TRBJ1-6,CASSEVSRVGSSYNSPLHF
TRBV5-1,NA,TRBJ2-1,CASSLVAGGSNEQFF
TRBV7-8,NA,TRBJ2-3,CASSLEFRTDTQYF
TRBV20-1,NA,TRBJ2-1,CSASGRLQYDEQFF
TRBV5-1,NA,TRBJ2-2,CASSHTSGGATGELFF
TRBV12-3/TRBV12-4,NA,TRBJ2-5,CASASNRWETQYF
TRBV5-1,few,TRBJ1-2,CASSFGQGGYRYTF
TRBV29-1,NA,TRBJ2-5,CSVDGGETQYF
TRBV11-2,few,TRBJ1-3,CASSPRRSDTIYF
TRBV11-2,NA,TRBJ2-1,CASSSSTFYNEQFF
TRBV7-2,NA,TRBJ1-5,CASSQRGGSNQPQHF
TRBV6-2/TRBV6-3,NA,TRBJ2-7,CASSYWQTGYEQYF
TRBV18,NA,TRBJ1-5,CASSRQGDQPQHF
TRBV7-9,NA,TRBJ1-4,CASSSQGSGSEKLFF
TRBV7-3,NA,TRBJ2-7,CASSLQGDSYEQYF
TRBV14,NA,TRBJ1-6,CASSQVGGQPLHF
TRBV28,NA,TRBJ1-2,CASCLDRGDGYTF
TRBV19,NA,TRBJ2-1,CASSRRGTEQFF
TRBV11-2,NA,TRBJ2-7,CASSLRTYRGQYF
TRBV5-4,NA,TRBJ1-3,CASSLGTGRTGNTIYF
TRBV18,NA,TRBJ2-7,CASSPAPTGEYEQYF
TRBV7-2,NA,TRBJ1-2,CASSETGGRYGYTF
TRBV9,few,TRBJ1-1,CASSLGQGVLTTEAFF
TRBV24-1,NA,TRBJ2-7,CATSGGQVHEQYF
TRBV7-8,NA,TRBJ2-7,CASTRAAGLAHEQYF
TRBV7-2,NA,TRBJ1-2,CASSLVMTGNYGYTF
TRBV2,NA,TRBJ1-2,CASRRDRGLGGYTF
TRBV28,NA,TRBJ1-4,CASSPSLGTGGFGANEKLFF
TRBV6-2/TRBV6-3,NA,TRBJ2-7,CASSTWGPYEQYF
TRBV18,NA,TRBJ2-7,CASSGGGVSYEQYF
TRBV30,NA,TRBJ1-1,CAWSAENTEAFF
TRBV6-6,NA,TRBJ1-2,CASSYGTGSLGYTF
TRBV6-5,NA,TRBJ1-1,CASSSGQSDQNTEAFF
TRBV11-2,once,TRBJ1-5,CASSPGTGDKTSNQPQHF
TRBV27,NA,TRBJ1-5,CASSPIRTAQGGPQHF
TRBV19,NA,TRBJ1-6,CASSPTPWDRGRLSYNSPLHF
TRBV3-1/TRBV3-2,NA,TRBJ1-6,CASSGSGDTYSSPLHF
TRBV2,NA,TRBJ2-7,CASTKGGGGYEQYF
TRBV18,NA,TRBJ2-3,CASSPSFDSTAWDTQYF
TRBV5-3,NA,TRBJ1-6,CARSLAGGSSYNSPLHF
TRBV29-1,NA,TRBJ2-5,CSVDRGKTQYF
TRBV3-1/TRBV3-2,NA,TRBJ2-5,CASSQYGGAGETQYF
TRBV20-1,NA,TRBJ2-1,CSVAGENEQFF
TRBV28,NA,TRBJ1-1,CASSPPGTGTEAFF
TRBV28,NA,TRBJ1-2,CATEIGGASSYGYTF
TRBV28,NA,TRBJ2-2,CASSLFGQGNTGELFF
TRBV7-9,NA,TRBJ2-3,CASSLAISGRVSTDTQYF
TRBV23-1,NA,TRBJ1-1,CASSQTESTRGRRNTEAFF
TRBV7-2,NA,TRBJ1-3,CASSQGQGASGNTIYF